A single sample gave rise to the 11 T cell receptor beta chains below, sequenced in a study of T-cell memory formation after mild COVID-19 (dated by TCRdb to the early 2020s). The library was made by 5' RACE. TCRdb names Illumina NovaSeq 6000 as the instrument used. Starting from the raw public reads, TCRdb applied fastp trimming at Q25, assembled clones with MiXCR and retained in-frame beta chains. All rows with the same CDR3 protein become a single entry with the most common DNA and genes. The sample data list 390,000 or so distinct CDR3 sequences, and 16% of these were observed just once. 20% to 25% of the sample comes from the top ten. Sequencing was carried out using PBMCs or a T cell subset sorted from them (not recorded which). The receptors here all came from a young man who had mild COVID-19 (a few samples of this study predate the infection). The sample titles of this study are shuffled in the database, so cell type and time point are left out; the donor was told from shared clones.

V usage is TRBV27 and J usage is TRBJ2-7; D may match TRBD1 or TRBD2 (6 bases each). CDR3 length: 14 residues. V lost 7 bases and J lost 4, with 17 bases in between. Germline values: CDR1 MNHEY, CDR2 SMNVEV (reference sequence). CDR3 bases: TGTGCCAGCACCGATGCCGGGGGCCGATACGAGCAGTACTTC. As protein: CASTDAGGRYEQYF.

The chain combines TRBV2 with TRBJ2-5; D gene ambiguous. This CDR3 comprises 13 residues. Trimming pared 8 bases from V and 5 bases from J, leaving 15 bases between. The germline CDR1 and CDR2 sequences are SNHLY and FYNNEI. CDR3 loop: CASAVVARETQYF. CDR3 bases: TGTGCCAGCGCAGTAGTGGCTCGGGAGACCCAGTACTTC.

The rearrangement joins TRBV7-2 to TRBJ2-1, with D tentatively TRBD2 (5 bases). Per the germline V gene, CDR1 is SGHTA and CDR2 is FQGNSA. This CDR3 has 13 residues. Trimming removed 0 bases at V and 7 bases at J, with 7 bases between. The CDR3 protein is CASSLAWENEQFF. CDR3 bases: TGTGCCAGCAGCTTAGCCTGGGAGAATGAGCAGTTCTTC.

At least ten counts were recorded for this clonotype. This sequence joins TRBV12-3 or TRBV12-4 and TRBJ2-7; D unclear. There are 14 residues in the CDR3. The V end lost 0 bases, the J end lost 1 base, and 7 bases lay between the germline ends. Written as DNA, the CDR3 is TGTGCCAGCAGTTTAGCGGGGTTGTCCTACGAGCAGTACTTC. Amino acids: CASSLAGLSYEQYF.

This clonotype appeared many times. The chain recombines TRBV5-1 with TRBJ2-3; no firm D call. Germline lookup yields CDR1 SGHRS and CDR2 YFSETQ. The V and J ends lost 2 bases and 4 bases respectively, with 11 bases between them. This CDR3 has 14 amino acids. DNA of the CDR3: TGCGCCAGCAGCTTTAGCAATCCGGCAGATACGCAGTATTTT. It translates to CASSFSNPADTQYF. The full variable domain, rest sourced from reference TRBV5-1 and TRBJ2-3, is KAGVTQTPRYLIKTRGQQVTLSCSPISGHRSVSWYQQTPGQGLQFLFEYFSETQRNKGNFPGRFSGRQFSNSRSEMNVSTLELGDSALYLCASSFSNPADTQYFGPGTRLTVL.

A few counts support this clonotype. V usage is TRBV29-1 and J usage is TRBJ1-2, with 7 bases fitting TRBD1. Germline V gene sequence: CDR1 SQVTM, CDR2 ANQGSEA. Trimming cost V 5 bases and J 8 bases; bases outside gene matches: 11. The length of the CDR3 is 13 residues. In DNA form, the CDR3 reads TGCAGCGTTTGGGCAGGGGGATCGGAAGGCTACACCTTC. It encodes CSVWAGGSEGYTF.

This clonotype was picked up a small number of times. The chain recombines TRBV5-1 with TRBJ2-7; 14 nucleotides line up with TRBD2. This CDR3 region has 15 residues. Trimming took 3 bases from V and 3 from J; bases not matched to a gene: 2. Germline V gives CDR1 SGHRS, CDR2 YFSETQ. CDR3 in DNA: TGCGCCAGCAGCTGGACTAGCGGGGGGATCTACGAGCAGTACTTC. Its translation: CASSWTSGGIYEQYF.

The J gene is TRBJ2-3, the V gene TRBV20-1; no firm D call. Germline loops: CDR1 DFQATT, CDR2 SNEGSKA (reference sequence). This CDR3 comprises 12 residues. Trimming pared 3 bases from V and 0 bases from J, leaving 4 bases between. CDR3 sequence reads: CSASLSTDTQYF. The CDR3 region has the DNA TGCAGTGCTAGCCTTAGCACAGATACGCAGTATTTT.

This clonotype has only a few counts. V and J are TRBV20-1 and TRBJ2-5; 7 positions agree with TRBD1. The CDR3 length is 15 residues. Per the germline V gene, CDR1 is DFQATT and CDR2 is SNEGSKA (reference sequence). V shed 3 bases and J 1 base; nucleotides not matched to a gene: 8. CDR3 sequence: CSASLPAGGQETQYF. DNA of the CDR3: TGCAGTGCTAGTTTGCCGGCAGGGGGCCAAGAGACCCAGTACTTC.

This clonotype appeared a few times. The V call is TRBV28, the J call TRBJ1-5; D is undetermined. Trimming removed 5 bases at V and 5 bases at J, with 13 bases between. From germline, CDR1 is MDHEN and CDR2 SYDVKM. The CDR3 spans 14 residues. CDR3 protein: CASSHSQTYQPQHF. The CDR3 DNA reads TGTGCCAGCAGTCATAGTCAGACTTATCAGCCCCAGCATTTT.

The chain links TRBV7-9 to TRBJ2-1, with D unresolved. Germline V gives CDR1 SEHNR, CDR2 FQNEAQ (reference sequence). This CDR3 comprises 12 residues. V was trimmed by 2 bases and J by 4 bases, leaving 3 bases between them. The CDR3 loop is CASSLQYNEQFF. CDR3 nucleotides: TGTGCCAGCAGCTTACAGTACAATGAGCAGTTCTTC.